This TCR beta chain was documented in a study of blood T cell repertoires in COVID-19. Sequenced by immunoSEQ multiplex PCR; TCRdb stores in-frame clones only, minus some. The data show about 150,000 clones, around 82% seen once. The sample consisted of peripheral blood. This TCR was recovered from a man in his sixties with active or convalescent COVID-19.

The CDR3 sequence: CASSHTGQGSSGNTIYF. CDR3 in DNA: TGTGCCAGCAGCCACACGGGACAGGGGAGCTCTGGAAACACCATATATTTT. The rearrangement uses TRBV3-1 (or the pseudogene TRBV3-2) and TRBJ1-3; 10 bases are shared with TRBD1. Trimming at V came to 3 bases and at J to 0 bases, leaving 5 bases not matched to a gene. The CDR3 loop spans 17 amino acids. Germline loops: CDR1 LGHDT, CDR2 YNNKEL (reference sequence).